The clone carrying this T cell receptor beta chain was picked up a small number of times. The ends lost 5 bases at V and 2 bases at J; junction bases unmatched: 7. The CDR3 is made up of 15 amino acids. Germline values: CDR1 MNHEY, CDR2 SVGAGI. Assay: immunoSEQ multiplex PCR; the TCRdb copy retains only in-frame clones and omits some. Of about 12,000 clones in the sample, approximately 35% were seen once. These data originate in a study of graft-versus-host responses after intestinal transplantation. Turning to the study itself: Recipients across the board were started on anti-thymocyte globulin induction, then kept on tacrolimus and steroids for roughly 3 years. Findings and caveats of the study: GvH clones detected in recipient marrow included some appearing first in ileum or blood. High graft-versus-host to host-versus-graft T cell clonal ratios marked allografts of patients with graft-donor macrochimerism.

The plating included some 200,000 irradiated, violet-dye-labeled stimulator cells together with some 200,000 CFSE-labeled responder cells. The chain carries TRBV6-5 and TRBJ2-7; 9 nucleotides agree with TRBD1. The source was alloreactive CD8+ T cells from a mixed lymphocyte reaction culture, collected before intestinal transplant. Subset noted: CFSE-low proliferating T cells sorted from approximately 6-day pre-transplant mixed lymphocyte reaction (GvH or HvG direction). The source of this sequence is a human patient who received an intestinal transplant. The CDR3 DNA sequence: TGTGCCAGCAGTCCATCCGGGACAGGGACCTACGAGCAGTACTTC. Translation gives CASSPSGTGTYEQYF.